This T cell receptor beta chain stems from a study of cytomegalovirus exposure and HLA in healthy donors. With V trimmed by 5 bases and J by 9 bases, 3 bases remained unmatched. Germline V CDR1 and CDR2: MRHNA, SNTAGT. This CDR3 has 14 residues. Use of 60 Vbeta and 13 Jbeta primers characterized the PCR. Sequencing used immunoSEQ multiplex PCR; TCRdb keeps in-frame clones, though not all of them. The repertoire holds roughly 150,000 clones, approximately 80% seen once, with less than 2% in the top ten. As for this clone: The sample has other DNA sequences that encode this CDR3 too.

This chain joins TRBV6-4 and TRBJ2-1; 14 nucleotides agree with TRBD2. The material sequenced was PBMCs. This TCR was sampled from a woman younger than 35 in good health and CMV-seronegative. The CDR3 sequence is CASSLGTSGGEQFF. In DNA form, the CDR3 reads TGTGCCAGCAGTTTAGGGACTAGCGGGGGTGAGCAGTTCTTC.